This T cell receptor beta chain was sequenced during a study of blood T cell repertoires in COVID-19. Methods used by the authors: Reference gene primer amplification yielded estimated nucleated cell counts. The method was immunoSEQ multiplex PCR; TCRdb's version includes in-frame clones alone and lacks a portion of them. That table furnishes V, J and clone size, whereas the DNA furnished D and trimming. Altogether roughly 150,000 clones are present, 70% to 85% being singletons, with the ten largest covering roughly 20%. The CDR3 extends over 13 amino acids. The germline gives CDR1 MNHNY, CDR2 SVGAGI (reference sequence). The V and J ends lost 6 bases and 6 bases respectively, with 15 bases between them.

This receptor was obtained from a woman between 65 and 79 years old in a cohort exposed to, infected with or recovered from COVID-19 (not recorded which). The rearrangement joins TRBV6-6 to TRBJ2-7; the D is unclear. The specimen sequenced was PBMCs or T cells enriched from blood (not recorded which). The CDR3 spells CASSPPLLPEQYF. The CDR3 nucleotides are TGTGCCAGCAGCCCCCCGCTACTCCCCGAGCAGTACTTC.